What follows are 19 T cell receptor beta chains derived from one specimen sequenced in a study of blood T cell repertoires in COVID-19. Sequencing used immunoSEQ multiplex PCR; TCRdb keeps in-frame clones, though not all of them. The sample records 150,000 to 200,000 clones, roughly 81% being singletons. Sequenced sample: peripheral blood. These receptors came from a woman aged 80 or over with COVID-19, enrolled during active disease.

This chain links TRBV24-1 with TRBJ2-5; 7 bases are a match to TRBD1. The V gene's germline CDR1 is KGHDR and CDR2 SFDVKD. Trimming took 4 bases from V and 1 from J; bases not matched to a gene: 5. This CDR3 comprises 15 residues. The DNA for the CDR3 is TGTGCCACCAGTGACCCCCGGACAGGCCAAGAGACCCAGTACTTC. Amino acids: CATSDPRTGQETQYF.

This rearrangement joins TRBV5-1 to TRBJ2-3; TRBD2 matches at 12 bases. Unmatched junction bases numbered 9, after V lost 4 bases and J lost 6 bases. The CDR3 contains 16 residues. CDR1 is SGHRS, CDR2 YFSETQ, per germline. The CDR3 bases are TGCGCCAGCAGCGTGAGGACTAGCGGGGATGGGGATACGCAGTATTTT. Amino acids: CASSVRTSGDGDTQYF.

J is TRBJ2-5 and V is TRBV27, with 9 bases aligning to TRBD1. From germline, CDR1 is MNHEY and CDR2 SMNVEV (reference sequence). J gave up 5 bases and V 3 bases, and 7 bases lay outside the gene matches. The CDR3 consists of 15 residues. The CDR3 loop reads CASSLAGQGWETQYF. CDR3 DNA: TGTGCCAGCAGTTTGGCGGGACAGGGATGGGAGACCCAGTACTTC.

V usage is TRBV28 and J usage is TRBJ2-7, with 7 bases matching TRBD2. The germline V gene has CDR1 MDHEN and CDR2 SYDVKM. J lost 6 bases, V lost 5 bases, and 4 bases had no gene match. The CDR3 runs 12 residues. The CDR3 sequence: CASSPPGGEQYF. The CDR3 coding sequence is TGTGCCAGCAGTCCACCGGGGGGCGAGCAGTACTTC. Filled out from reference TRBV28 and TRBJ2-7, the complete variable domain reads DVKVTQSSRYLVKRTGEKVFLECVQDMDHENMFWYRQDPGLGLRLIYFSYDVKMKEKGDIPEGYSVSREKKERFSLILESASTNQTSMYLCASSPPGGEQYFGPGTRLTVT.

The V gene is TRBV18, the J gene TRBJ2-1; possibly TRBD1 for D (5 bases). With 4 bases removed from V and 10 bases from J, the gap between germline ends came to 8 bases. CDR1 and CDR2 from the germline V gene are KGHSH and LQKENI. The CDR3 is 11 amino acids. The CDR3 sequence: CASSQGQEQFF. The CDR3 coding sequence is TGTGCCAGCTCACAAGGACAAGAGCAGTTCTTC.

The rearrangement uses TRBV7-9 and TRBJ2-7; D might be TRBD1 (5 bases). Germline CDR1 and CDR2: SEHNR and FQNEAQ (reference sequence). Deletions cut 4 bases from V and 3 bases from J, with 10 bases between. The CDR3 is 13 residues long. CDR3 residues: CASSSPQGYEQYF. CDR3 coding DNA: TGTGCCAGCAGCTCTCCGCAGGGCTACGAGCAGTACTTC.

The chain has TRBV5-1 and TRBJ2-7; 9 bases align to TRBD2. With V trimmed by 0 bases and J by 6 bases, 10 bases remained unmatched. The CDR3 contains 16 residues. Germline V gene lookup returns CDR1 SGHRS and CDR2 YFSETQ. The CDR3 DNA follows: TGCGCCAGCAGCTTGGGAGGTCTAGCGGGACCCTCCGAGCAGTACTTC. This sequence encodes CASSLGGLAGPSEQYF.

The V and J genes are TRBV4-1 and TRBJ2-1, with 7 bases fitting TRBD2. With 0 bases clipped from V and 2 bases from J, the junction kept 7 bases outside the gene matches. The CDR3 consists of 17 residues. Germline CDR1 and CDR2: MGHRA and YSYEKL. CDR3 DNA: TGCGCCAGCAGCCAAGATCCCGGACTAGTTACCTACAATGAGCAGTTCTTC. This sequence encodes CASSQDPGLVTYNEQFF.

The table lists this clone with a count of one. The gene calls are TRBV4-2 and TRBJ2-2; 11 bases map to TRBD1. V lost 2 bases and J lost 3; bases outside the gene matches: 2. This CDR3 has 16 amino acids. Germline V lookup: CDR1 LGHNA, CDR2 YNFKEQ. The CDR3 DNA reads as TGTGCCAGCAGCCAACGGGACAGGGGGTACACCGGGGAGCTGTTTTTT. Translation: CASSQRDRGYTGELFF.

This clone appeared once. The CDR3 is CASSKSQGMEHEAFF. CDR3 DNA sequence: TGTGCCAGCAGCAAATCCCAGGGGATGGAACATGAAGCTTTCTTT. This sequence joins TRBV13 and TRBJ1-1, with D possibly TRBD1 on 6 matching bases. This CDR3 is 15 amino acids long. V shed 5 bases and J shed 7 bases, with 20 bases lying between them. The germline CDR1 and CDR2 sequences are PRHDT and FYEKMQ (reference sequence).

The chain is built from TRBV23-1 and TRBJ2-1; D gene unclear. TRBV23-1 is annotated as an ORF whose role is uncertain. V lost 4 bases and J lost 8, with 12 bases in between. This CDR3 spans 13 amino acids. CDR3 residues: CASSREPSDEQFF. The CDR3 region has the DNA TGCGCCAGCAGTCGAGAGCCCTCGGATGAGCAGTTCTTC.

The chain combines TRBV19 with TRBJ1-2, with 9 nucleotides matching TRBD1. J was trimmed by 5 bases and V by 5 bases; bases with no gene match: 9. The germline V gene encodes CDR1 LNHDA and CDR2 SQIVND (reference sequence). The CDR3 extends over 15 amino acids. The CDR3 coding sequence is TGTGCCAGTAGTCCCCGGGACAGGGAATCTTATGGCTACACCTTC. Protein product: CASSPRDRESYGYTF.

V gene TRBV15 combines with J gene TRBJ2-7, with 12 positions matching TRBD2. Unmatched junction bases numbered 7, after V lost 0 bases and J lost 7 bases. This CDR3 comprises 16 residues. Germline CDR1 reads LNHNV; CDR2 reads YYDKDF (reference sequence). DNA for the CDR3: TGTGCCACCAGCAGAGATAGACTAGCGGGAGTGGGGGAGCAGTACTTC. This encodes CATSRDRLAGVGEQYF.

J is TRBJ1-2 and V is TRBV19; weak D call: TRBD1 (6 bases). Germline lookup yields CDR1 LNHDA and CDR2 SQIVND (reference sequence). The CDR3 runs to 12 residues. The V gene lost 11 bases and the J gene lost 2 bases, with 12 bases spanning the gap. CDR3: CACRGANYGYTF. The CDR3 coding sequence is TGTGCCTGCAGGGGCGCAAACTATGGCTACACCTTC.

This chain uses TRBV5-4 with TRBJ1-2, with TRBD1 matching 7 bases. This CDR3 is 16 amino acids long. Trimming cost V 4 bases and J 0 bases; bases outside gene matches: 9. The germline CDR1 and CDR2 sequences are SGHNT and YYREEE (reference sequence). The CDR3 DNA sequence: TGTGCCAGCAGCCCTGTGACAGGGAATGCTAACTATGGCTACACCTTC. It encodes CASSPVTGNANYGYTF.

The rearrangement links TRBV10-3 to TRBJ2-1; TRBD1 aligns across 10 bases. The CDR3 is 14 amino acids. V dropped 7 bases and J dropped 9; count of bases not matched to a gene: 9. From germline, CDR1 is ENHRY and CDR2 SYGVKD. The DNA for the CDR3 is TGTGCCATCACGAAGGGACAGGGGCCCGGTGAGCAGTTCTTC. This codes for CAITKGQGPGEQFF.

The V call is TRBV7-9, the J call TRBJ2-3, with TRBD2 matching 7 bases. Looked up from germline, CDR1 is SEHNR and CDR2 is FQNEAQ (reference sequence). This CDR3 is 15 amino acids long. With V trimmed by 3 bases and J by 1 base, 4 bases remained unmatched. CDR3 region: CASSFASGGTDTQYF. DNA of the CDR3: TGTGCCAGCAGCTTTGCGAGCGGGGGCACAGATACGCAGTATTTT.

This clone showed up just a few times. Written as DNA, the CDR3 is TGTGCCAGCAGCACCGGACAGGGCTCTCTAATGAACACTGAAGCTTTCTTT. Its translation: CASSTGQGSLMNTEAFF. The chain carries TRBV3-1 (or the pseudogene TRBV3-2) and TRBJ1-1; TRBD1 matches 8 bases. Germline V gives CDR1 LGHDT, CDR2 YNNKEL (reference sequence). Losses at the gene ends were 5 bases for V and 0 bases for J; bases not matched to a gene: 11. There are 17 residues in the CDR3.

The chain links TRBV5-8 to TRBJ1-1, with 12 bases fitting TRBD1. Germline CDR1 and CDR2: SGHTS and YDEGEE. V trimming: 7 bases; J trimming: 5 bases; junction bases outside the gene matches: 3. The CDR3 length is 13 residues. In DNA, the CDR3 is TGTGCCAGCCGGGACAGGGGGCGGACTGAAGCTTTCTTT. It specifies CASRDRGRTEAFF.